Following are 29 T cell receptor beta chains from one sample sequenced in a study of monozygotic twins with inflammatory bowel disease. After re-calling the 5' RACE reads, TCRdb lists one entry per CDR3 protein, DNA absent. The table for this sample gives some 440,000 distinct CDR3 sequences. The sequenced sample consisted of blood. The source of these receptors is a human donor with ulcerative colitis or Crohn's disease, or a healthy co-twin of an affected twin (not recorded which).

The chain links TRBV6-6 to TRBJ1-1; TCRdb indicates TRBD1, and absent DNA this call remains unverified. Germline V gives CDR1 MNHNY, CDR2 SVGAGI (reference sequence). The CDR3 extends over 14 amino acids. The CDR3 sequence is CATTDSRGDTEAFF.

V is TRBV20-1 and J is TRBJ2-7. Per germline, CDR1 DFQATT and CDR2 SNEGSKA (reference sequence). The CDR3 runs 13 residues. The CDR3 sequence is CSASAGGTYEQYF.

This sequence joins TRBV5-1 and TRBJ2-7; TCRdb calls TRBD1, which cannot be checked without DNA. The V gene's germline CDR1 is SGHRS and CDR2 YFSETQ. The CDR3 loop spans 14 amino acids. The CDR3: CASSSGTGGAQQYF.

This chain connects TRBV12-3 or TRBV12-4 to TRBJ2-3; the TCRdb call, TRBD2, lacks DNA for checking. CDR3 length: 21 amino acids. This chain's CDR3 is CASSSSPGAAGSGRATDTQYF.

This chain uses TRBV2 with TRBJ2-7; absent DNA, TCRdb's TRBD1 call cannot be checked. This CDR3 contains 17 residues. The germline CDR1 and CDR2 sequences are SNHLY and FYNNEI. Here the CDR3 reads CASSGDTYRGLSYEQYF.

The chain has TRBV6-1 and TRBJ1-5. CDR3 length equals 14 residues. The germline CDR1 and CDR2 sequences are MNHNS and SASEGT. CDR3 residues: CASSTFSSNQPQHF.

V usage is TRBV10-3 and J usage is TRBJ2-3; with no DNA, the TCRdb D assignment of TRBD1 cannot be verified. CDR3 length equals 15 residues. Germline loops: CDR1 ENHRY, CDR2 SYGVKD. The CDR3 protein is CAISDRDTSTDAQYF.

The rearrangement links TRBV5-1 to TRBJ2-1; lacking DNA, the TRBD1 call made by TCRdb goes unchecked. Per the germline V gene, CDR1 is SGHRS and CDR2 is YFSETQ. The CDR3 spans 17 residues. The CDR3 sequence is CASSPLLSPATDNEQFF.

This sequence joins TRBV7-2 and TRBJ2-5; checking the TCRdb D call of TRBD2 is not possible without DNA. CDR1 SGHTA and CDR2 FQGNSA come from the germline V gene. The CDR3 totals 16 residues. The CDR3 region is CASSSAGTSGSGTQYF.

The V call is TRBV7-2, the J call TRBJ2-7; the D call of TRBD1 rests on TCRdb alone, since no DNA is present to check it. Germline loops: CDR1 SGHTA, CDR2 FQGNSA. The CDR3 is made up of 14 amino acids. CDR3 protein: CAGSLAPRDYEQYF.

The rearrangement links TRBV25-1 to TRBJ1-2. The germline gives CDR1 MGHDK, CDR2 SYGVNS. The CDR3 length is 13 residues. The CDR3 loop is CASSEEGPRGYTF.

This chain connects TRBV6-5 to TRBJ1-1; the TCRdb D gene call, TRBD1, has no DNA to confirm it. CDR1 and CDR2 (germline): MNHEY, SVGAGI. This CDR3 is built from 15 residues. This CDR3 reads CASSSGPSLNTEAFF.

The chain combines TRBV18 with TRBJ2-3. Germline values: CDR1 KGHSH, CDR2 LQKENI. This CDR3 region has 14 residues. The CDR3 region is CASSPPISTDTQYF.

This sequence joins TRBV21-1 and TRBJ2-1; absent DNA, TCRdb's TRBD1 call cannot be checked. TRBV21-1 has pseudogene status. CDR3 length: 17 residues. The CDR3 sequence is CASPGPRVPRGYNEQFF.

This chain uses TRBV20-1 with TRBJ1-1; without DNA, the TCRdb call of TRBD1 cannot be checked. From germline, CDR1 is DFQATT and CDR2 SNEGSKA (reference sequence). The CDR3 runs to 12 residues. CDR3 loop: CSALRVSTEAFF.

This rearrangement joins TRBV20-1 to TRBJ2-2. CDR3 length: 11 amino acids. CDR1 and CDR2 from the germline V gene are DFQATT and SNEGSKA (reference sequence). Here the CDR3 reads CSAGFTGELFF.

The rearrangement uses TRBV9 and TRBJ2-5; TCRdb picks TRBD1, but there is no DNA to check that call. Per the germline V gene, CDR1 is SGDLS and CDR2 is YYNGEE. The CDR3 runs 15 residues. The chain's CDR3 is CASSVVGTVQETQYF.

The V gene is TRBV5-5, the J gene TRBJ2-1. The CDR3 is made up of 15 amino acids. Germline CDR1 reads SGHKS; CDR2 reads YYEKEE (reference sequence). The CDR3 here is CASSSDGSSYNEQFF.

V is TRBV23-1 and J is TRBJ2-3; TCRdb's assignment of TRBD1 cannot be checked, as there is no DNA. TRBV23-1 is an ORF, and what it does is uncertain. The CDR3 has 18 residues. The CDR3 here is CASSQSITGGAGTDTQYF.

V and J are TRBV7-2 and TRBJ1-2; without DNA, the TCRdb call of TRBD1 cannot be checked. The germline V gene encodes CDR1 SGHTA and CDR2 FQGNSA. The CDR3 length is 16 residues. CDR3 region: CASSLNEGTGNYGYTF.

This chain joins TRBV5-1 and TRBJ1-3. Germline V gives CDR1 SGHRS, CDR2 YFSETQ. This CDR3 is built from 13 residues. This CDR3 is CASSLEPRNTIYF.

The chain has TRBV29-1 and TRBJ2-1; the D call from TCRdb, TRBD1, cannot be confirmed without DNA. This CDR3 is 16 amino acids long. The germline CDR1 and CDR2 sequences are SQVTM and ANQGSEA. The CDR3 sequence is CSVEGQVGGQGNEQFF.

The gene calls are TRBV7-9 and TRBJ2-5; TCRdb reports TRBD2, a call that lacks DNA to check it against. This CDR3 spans 17 amino acids. Germline assignment: CDR1 SEHNR and CDR2 FQNEAQ (reference sequence). This CDR3 reads CASTYFLNAEPLGTQYF.

This chain's CDR3 is CASSSPSLGTSDNEQFF. V usage is TRBV28 and J usage is TRBJ2-1; TCRdb selects TRBD2, and the lack of DNA leaves this call unchecked. CDR3 length equals 17 residues. From germline, CDR1 is MDHEN and CDR2 SYDVKM.

The V and J genes are TRBV10-3 and TRBJ2-5. Germline lookup yields CDR1 ENHRY and CDR2 SYGVKD. CDR3 size: 13 residues. CDR3 region: CAISESTQETQYF.

The chain has TRBV4-2 and TRBJ1-4. CDR3 size: 14 residues. From germline, CDR1 is LGHNA and CDR2 YNFKEQ. CDR3 sequence: CASSQERDLRELFF.

The chain links TRBV4-2 to TRBJ2-6; TCRdb lists TRBD1, though no DNA is available to test this call. CDR1 is LGHNA and CDR2 is YNFKEQ in the germline V gene. The CDR3 contains 17 residues. The CDR3 is CASSQETAPSGANVLTF.

The rearrangement links TRBV29-1 to TRBJ2-7; TCRdb's D gene call, TRBD1, goes unchecked for lack of DNA. Germline-derived CDR1 and CDR2 are SQVTM and ANQGSEA. CDR3 length: 12 residues. CDR3 region: CSVEMQGNEQYF.

The genes are TRBV5-1 and TRBJ1-6; TCRdb indicates TRBD1, and absent DNA this call remains unverified. Looked up from germline, CDR1 is SGHRS and CDR2 is YFSETQ. The CDR3 length is 15 residues. CDR3 protein: CASSLAGGVNSPLHF.